This T cell receptor beta chain was sequenced in a study of cytomegalovirus exposure and HLA in healthy donors. A single count supports this clone. V was pared by 5 bases and J by 1 base, with 8 bases of the junction left unmatched. The CDR3 is made up of 17 amino acids. Per germline, CDR1 SGHAT and CDR2 FQNNGV. Use of 60 Vbeta and 13 Jbeta primers characterized the PCR. Sequencing used immunoSEQ multiplex PCR; TCRdb keeps in-frame clones, though not all of them. The sample contains over 70,000 clones, 65% to 85% of which appear only once. Input material: PBMCs. The genes are TRBV11-2 and TRBJ1-1, with 12 bases fitting TRBD1. This TCR was recovered from a man between 18 and 35 years old in good health and CMV-seronegative. The CDR3 nucleotides read TGTGCCAGCAGCCCCCCGGGACAGGGGGCTAAGAACACTGAAGCTTTCTTT. This gives the protein CASSPPGQGAKNTEAFF.